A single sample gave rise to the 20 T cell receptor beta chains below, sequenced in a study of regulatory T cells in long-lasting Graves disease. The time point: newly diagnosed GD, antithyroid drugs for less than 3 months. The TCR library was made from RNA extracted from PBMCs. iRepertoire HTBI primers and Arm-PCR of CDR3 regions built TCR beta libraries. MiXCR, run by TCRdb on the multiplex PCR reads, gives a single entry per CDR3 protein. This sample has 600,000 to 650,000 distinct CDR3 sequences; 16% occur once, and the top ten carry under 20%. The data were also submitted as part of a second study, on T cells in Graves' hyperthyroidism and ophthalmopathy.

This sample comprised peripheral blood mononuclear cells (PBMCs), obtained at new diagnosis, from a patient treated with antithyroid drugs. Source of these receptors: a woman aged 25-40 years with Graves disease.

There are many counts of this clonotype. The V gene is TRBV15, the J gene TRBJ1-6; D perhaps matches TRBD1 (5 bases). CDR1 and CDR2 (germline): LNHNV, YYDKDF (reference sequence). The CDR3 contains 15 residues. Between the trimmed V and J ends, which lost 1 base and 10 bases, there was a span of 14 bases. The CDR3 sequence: CATSRGAGSGSPLHF. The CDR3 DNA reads TGTGCCACCAGCAGAGGGGCAGGCTCAGGGTCACCCCTCCACTTT.

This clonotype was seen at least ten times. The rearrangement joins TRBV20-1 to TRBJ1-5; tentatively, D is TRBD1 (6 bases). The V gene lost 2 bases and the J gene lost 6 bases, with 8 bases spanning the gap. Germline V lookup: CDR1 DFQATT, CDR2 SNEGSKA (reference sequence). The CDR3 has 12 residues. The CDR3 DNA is TGCAGTGCTAGAAGGGGGATTCAGCCCCAGCATTTT. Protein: CSARRGIQPQHF.

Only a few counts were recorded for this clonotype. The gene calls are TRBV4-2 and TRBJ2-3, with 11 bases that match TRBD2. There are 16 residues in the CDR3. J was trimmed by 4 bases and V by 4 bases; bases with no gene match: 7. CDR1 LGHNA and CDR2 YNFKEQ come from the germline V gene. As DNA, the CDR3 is TGTGCCAGCAGCCTGTCCGGGACTAGCGGCTCAGATACGCAGTATTTT. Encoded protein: CASSLSGTSGSDTQYF.

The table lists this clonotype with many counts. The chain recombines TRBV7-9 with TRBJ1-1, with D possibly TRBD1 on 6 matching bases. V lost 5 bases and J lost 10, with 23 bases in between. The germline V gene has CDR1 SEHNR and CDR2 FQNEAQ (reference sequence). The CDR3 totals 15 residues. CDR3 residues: CASSVSAGGAFPAFF. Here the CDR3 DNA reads TGTGCCAGCAGCGTATCGGCCGGGGGCGCGTTCCCAGCTTTCTTT.

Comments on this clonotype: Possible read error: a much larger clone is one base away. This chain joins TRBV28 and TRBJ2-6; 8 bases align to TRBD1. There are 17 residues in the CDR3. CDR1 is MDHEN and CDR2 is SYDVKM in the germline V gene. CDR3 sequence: CASSGIDRGPGANVLSF. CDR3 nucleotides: TGTGCCAGCTCAGGGATTGACAGGGGCCCCGGGGCCAACGTCCTGTCTTTC.

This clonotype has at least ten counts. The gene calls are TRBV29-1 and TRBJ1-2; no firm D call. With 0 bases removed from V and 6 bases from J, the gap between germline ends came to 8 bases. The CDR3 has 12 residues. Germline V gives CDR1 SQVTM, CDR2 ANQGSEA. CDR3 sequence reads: CSVEDSSNGYTF. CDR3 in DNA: TGCAGCGTTGAAGATTCGAGCAATGGCTACACCTTC.

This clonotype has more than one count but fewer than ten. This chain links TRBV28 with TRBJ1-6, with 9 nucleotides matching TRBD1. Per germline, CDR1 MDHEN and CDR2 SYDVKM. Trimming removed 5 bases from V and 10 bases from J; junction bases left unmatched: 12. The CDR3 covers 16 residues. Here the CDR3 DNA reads TGTGCCAGCAGTCCCGATTTGGGGACAGGGAACTCACCCCTCCACTTT. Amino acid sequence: CASSPDLGTGNSPLHF.

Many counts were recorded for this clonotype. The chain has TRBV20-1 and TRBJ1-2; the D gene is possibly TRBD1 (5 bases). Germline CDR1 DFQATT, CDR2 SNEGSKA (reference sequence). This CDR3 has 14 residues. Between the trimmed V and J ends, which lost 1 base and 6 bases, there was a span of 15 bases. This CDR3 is CSARVLPAGDGYTF. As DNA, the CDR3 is TGCAGTGCTAGAGTTTTGCCGGCGGGGGATGGCTACACCTTC.

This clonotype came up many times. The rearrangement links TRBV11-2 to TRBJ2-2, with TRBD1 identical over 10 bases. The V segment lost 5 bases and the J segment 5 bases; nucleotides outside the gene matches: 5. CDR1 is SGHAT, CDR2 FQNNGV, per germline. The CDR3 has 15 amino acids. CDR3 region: CASSNRDRGTGELFF. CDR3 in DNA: TGTGCCAGCAGCAACCGGGACAGGGGAACCGGGGAGCTGTTTTTT.

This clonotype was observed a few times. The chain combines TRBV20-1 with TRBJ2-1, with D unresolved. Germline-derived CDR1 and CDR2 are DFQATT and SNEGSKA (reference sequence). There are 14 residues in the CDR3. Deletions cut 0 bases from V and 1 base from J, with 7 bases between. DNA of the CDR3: TGCAGTGCTAGAGATAGTGGGTCCTACAATGAGCAGTTCTTC. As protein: CSARDSGSYNEQFF.

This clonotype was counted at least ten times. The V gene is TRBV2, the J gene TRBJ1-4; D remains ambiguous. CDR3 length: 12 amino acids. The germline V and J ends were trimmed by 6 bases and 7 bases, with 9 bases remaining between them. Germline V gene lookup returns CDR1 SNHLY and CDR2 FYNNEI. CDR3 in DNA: TGTGCCAGCAGAGTGGAAGGTGAAAAACTGTTTTTT. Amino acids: CASRVEGEKLFF.

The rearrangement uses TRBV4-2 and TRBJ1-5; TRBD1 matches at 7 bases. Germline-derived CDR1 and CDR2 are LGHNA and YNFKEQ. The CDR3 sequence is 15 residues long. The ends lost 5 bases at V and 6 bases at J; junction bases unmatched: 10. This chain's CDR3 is CASSSSVTGSQPQHF. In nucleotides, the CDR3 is TGTGCCAGCAGCTCAAGCGTGACAGGGAGTCAGCCCCAGCATTTT.

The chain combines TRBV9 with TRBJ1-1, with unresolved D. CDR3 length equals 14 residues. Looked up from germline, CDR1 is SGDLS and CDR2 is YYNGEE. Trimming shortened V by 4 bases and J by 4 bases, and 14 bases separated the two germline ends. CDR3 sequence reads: CASSPFGAVTEAFF. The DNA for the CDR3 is TGTGCCAGCAGCCCCTTTGGCGCGGTCACTGAAGCTTTCTTT.

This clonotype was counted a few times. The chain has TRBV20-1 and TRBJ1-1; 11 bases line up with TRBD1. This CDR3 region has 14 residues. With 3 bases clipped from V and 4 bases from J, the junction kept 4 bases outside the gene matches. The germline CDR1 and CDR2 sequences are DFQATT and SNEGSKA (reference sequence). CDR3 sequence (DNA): TGCAGTGCTAGGCCGGGACAGGGGGGCACTGAAGCTTTCTTT. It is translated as CSARPGQGGTEAFF.

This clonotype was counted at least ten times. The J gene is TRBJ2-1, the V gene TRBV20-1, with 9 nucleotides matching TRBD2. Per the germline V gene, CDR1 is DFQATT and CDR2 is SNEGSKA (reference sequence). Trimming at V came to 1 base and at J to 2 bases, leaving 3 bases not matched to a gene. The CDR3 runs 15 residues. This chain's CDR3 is CSARALAGPYNEQFF. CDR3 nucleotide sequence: TGCAGTGCTAGAGCTCTAGCGGGGCCCTACAATGAGCAGTTCTTC.

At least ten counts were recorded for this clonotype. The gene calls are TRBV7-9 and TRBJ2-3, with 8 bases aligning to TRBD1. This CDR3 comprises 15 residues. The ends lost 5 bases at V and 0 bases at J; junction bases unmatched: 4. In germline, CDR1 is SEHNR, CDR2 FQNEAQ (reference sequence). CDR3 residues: CASSQQGASTDTQYF. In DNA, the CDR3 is TGTGCCAGCAGCCAGCAGGGGGCTAGCACAGATACGCAGTATTTT. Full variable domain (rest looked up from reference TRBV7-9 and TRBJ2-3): DTGVSQNPRHKITKRGQNVTFRCDPISEHNRLYWYRQTLGQGPEFLTYFQNEAQLEKSRLLSDRFSAERPKGSFSTLEIQRTEQGDSAMYLCASSQQGASTDTQYFGPGTRLTVL.

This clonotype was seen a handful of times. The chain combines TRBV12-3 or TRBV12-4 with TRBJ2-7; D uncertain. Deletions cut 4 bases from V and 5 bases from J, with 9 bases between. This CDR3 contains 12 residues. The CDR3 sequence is CASSYQRHEQYF. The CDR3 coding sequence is TGTGCCAGCAGTTACCAGCGCCACGAGCAGTACTTC.

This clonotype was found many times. Written as DNA, the CDR3 is TGCGCCAGCAGTGAAGGTCAGGGAGAGATCCAAGAGACCCAGTACTTC. Residues: CASSEGQGEIQETQYF. The chain has TRBV10-1 and TRBJ2-5; D is tentatively TRBD1 or TRBD2 (5 bases each). CDR1 is WNHNN, CDR2 SYGVQD, per germline (reference sequence). The CDR3 has 16 amino acids. The V end was cut by 3 bases, the J end by 1 base, with 15 bases between.

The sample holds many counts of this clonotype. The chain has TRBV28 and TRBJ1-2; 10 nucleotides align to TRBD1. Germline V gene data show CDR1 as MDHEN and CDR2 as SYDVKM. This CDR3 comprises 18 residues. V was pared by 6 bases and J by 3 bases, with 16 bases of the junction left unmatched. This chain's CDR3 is CASRGAGTGAFLDYGYTF. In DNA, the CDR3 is TGTGCCAGCAGGGGGGCTGGGACAGGGGCGTTTTTGGACTATGGCTACACCTTC.

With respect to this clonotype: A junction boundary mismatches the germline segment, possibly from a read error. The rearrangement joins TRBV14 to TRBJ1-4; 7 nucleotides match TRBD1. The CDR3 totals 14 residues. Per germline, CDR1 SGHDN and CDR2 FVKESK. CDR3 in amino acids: CASSPRQGTEKLLF. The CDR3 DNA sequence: TGTGCCAGCAGCCCCCGACAGGGTACGGAAAAACTGCTTTTT.